The TCR beta chain under discussion was sequenced for a study of technical replicates of blood from several donors. J gave up 0 bases and V 7 bases, and 5 bases lay outside the gene matches. CDR1 is LNHDA, CDR2 SQIVND, per germline (reference sequence). This CDR3 spans 15 amino acids. Sequencing was performed with immunoSEQ multiplex PCR; in TCRdb, only in-frame clones are kept and a portion is missing. The sample carries 65,000 to 90,000 clones, more than 85% recorded once. The specimen was T cells isolated from PBMCs. The rearrangement links TRBV19 to TRBJ1-4, with 7 nucleotides matching TRBD1. The TCR was taken from a human donor in good health. This CDR3 reads CASTQGEATNEKLFF. The CDR3 bases are TGTGCCAGTACGCAGGGGGAAGCAACTAATGAAAAACTGTTTTTT.